Presented here are 30 T cell receptor beta chains from one specimen sequenced in a study of blood T cell repertoires in COVID-19. Sequenced by immunoSEQ multiplex PCR; TCRdb stores in-frame clones only, minus some. The sample gives roughly 140,000 clones, 75% to 85% of which show up once; approximately 3.5% is in the top ten. Material: peripheral blood. These receptors originate from a man between 65 and 85 years old who had recovered from COVID-19.

CDR3 sequence (DNA): TGTGCTAGTGGGACGGACAGGGGGACCTACGAGCAGTACTTC. Translated: CASGTDRGTYEQYF. The V and J genes are TRBV12-5 and TRBJ2-7; 10 bases align to TRBD1. Germline values: CDR1 LGHNT, CDR2 FRNRAP. V lost 6 bases and J lost 2; bases outside the gene matches: 4. The CDR3 is 14 amino acids.

The chain has TRBV4-1 and TRBJ2-7; 12 positions agree with TRBD1. CDR1 MGHRA and CDR2 YSYEKL come from the germline V gene. V lost 3 bases and J lost 3; bases outside the gene matches: 3. There are 15 residues in the CDR3. DNA for the CDR3: TGCGCCAGCAGCCATGGGACAGGGGGCTACTACGAGCAGTACTTC. It translates to CASSHGTGGYYEQYF.

The chain combines TRBV18 with TRBJ2-7; perhaps TRBD1 as D (6 bases). Germline CDR1 KGHSH, CDR2 LQKENI. V dropped 6 bases and J dropped 3 bases, with 12 bases sitting between them. The CDR3 contains 13 residues. The DNA for the CDR3 is TGTGCCAGCTCCGAGATGGACAGCTACGAGCAGTACTTC. It encodes CASSEMDSYEQYF.

This clone was observed a few times. The chain's CDR3 is CASSETKGRRHEAFF. Here the CDR3 DNA reads TGTGCCAGCAGTGAAACTAAAGGCCGGAGGCATGAAGCTTTCTTT. The rearrangement uses TRBV28 and TRBJ1-1; D is ambiguous. There are 15 residues in the CDR3. V lost 5 bases to trimming and J lost 7 bases, with 20 bases between them. The germline gives CDR1 MDHEN, CDR2 SYDVKM.

This clone occurred once. V and J are TRBV5-1 and TRBJ1-1; 8 bases line up with TRBD1. V lost 3 bases, J lost 1 base, and 2 bases stayed unmatched. Germline V gives CDR1 SGHRS, CDR2 YFSETQ. The CDR3 extends over 14 amino acids. The DNA for the CDR3 is TGCGCCAGCAGCTCTGGACAGGGGAACACTGAAGCTTTCTTT. Translation gives CASSSGQGNTEAFF.

In this sample, this clone turned up a few times. J is TRBJ1-6 and V is TRBV11-2, with 7 bases fitting TRBD1. Germline V gene lookup returns CDR1 SGHAT and CDR2 FQNNGV. This CDR3 has 13 residues. V lost 5 bases and J lost 10; bases outside the gene matches: 5. DNA for the CDR3: TGTGCCAGCAGCGCACAGGGGAACTCACCCCTCCACTTT. Protein product: CASSAQGNSPLHF.

This clone was counted between two and nine times. This chain joins TRBV2 and TRBJ1-3; TRBD1 matches at 8 bases. Per the germline V gene, CDR1 is SNHLY and CDR2 is FYNNEI. There are 16 residues in the CDR3. The trim removed 5 bases at V and 1 base at J, leaving 7 bases unmatched. CDR3 sequence: CASSKDRVWSGNTIYF. The CDR3 bases are TGTGCCAGCAGTAAGGACAGGGTTTGGTCTGGAAACACCATATATTTT.

This rearrangement joins TRBV6-5 to TRBJ2-1; 7 positions match TRBD2. V shed 0 bases, J shed 6 bases, and the junction held 2 bases outside the gene matches. The CDR3 consists of 14 residues. Germline assignment: CDR1 MNHEY and CDR2 SVGAGI. CDR3 residues: CASSYSAGVNEQFF. CDR3 nucleotide sequence: TGTGCCAGCAGTTACTCGGCGGGAGTCAATGAGCAGTTCTTC.

The chain combines TRBV19 with TRBJ2-3; perhaps TRBD2 as D (6 bases). The CDR3 is made up of 14 amino acids. The germline gives CDR1 LNHDA, CDR2 SQIVND (reference sequence). The V end lost 6 bases, the J end lost 9 bases, and 19 bases lay between the germline ends. The CDR3 nucleotides read TGTGCCAGTAGAAGTTCCGCGGGACGAGGGACGCAGTATTTT. Translated, it gives CASRSSAGRGTQYF.

V gene TRBV10-2 combines with J gene TRBJ1-1; weak D call: TRBD1 (5 bases). Germline V CDR1 and CDR2: WSHSY, SAAADI. This CDR3 region has 15 residues. V shed 0 bases and J shed 3 bases, with 11 bases lying between them. The chain's CDR3 is CASSESRQGYTEAFF. The DNA for the CDR3 is TGCGCCAGCAGTGAGTCTCGTCAGGGATACACTGAAGCTTTCTTT.

This clone came up once. The chain couples TRBV18 to TRBJ2-3, with TRBD2 matching 8 bases. This CDR3 is built from 17 residues. The trim removed 5 bases at V and 0 bases at J, leaving 10 bases unmatched. The germline gives CDR1 KGHSH, CDR2 LQKENI. CDR3 sequence reads: CASSSKPSSGSTDTQYF. DNA for the CDR3: TGTGCCAGCTCATCTAAACCTTCTAGCGGGAGCACAGATACGCAGTATTTT.

This clone has only one observation. The chain employs TRBV27 and TRBJ2-5, with D possibly matching TRBD2 (6 bases). V dropped 3 bases and J dropped 5 bases, with 19 bases sitting between them. Germline V gene data show CDR1 as MNHEY and CDR2 as SMNVEV (reference sequence). The CDR3 length is 16 residues. As DNA, the CDR3 is TGTGCCAGCAGTTTGACCGCGGCGGGATATGACGAGACCCAGTACTTC. This encodes CASSLTAAGYDETQYF.

This sequence joins TRBV9 and TRBJ2-3; 15 bases map to TRBD2. V shed 4 bases, J shed 0 bases, and the junction held 9 bases outside the gene matches. Germline CDR1 is SGDLS and CDR2 is YYNGEE. This CDR3 spans 19 amino acids. CDR3 region: CASSLLPGLAGGSTDTQYF. The CDR3, as DNA: TGTGCCAGCAGCCTTCTCCCGGGACTAGCGGGAGGTAGCACAGATACGCAGTATTTT.

The chain uses TRBV7-2 and TRBJ1-4; D might be TRBD1 (5 bases). This CDR3 comprises 14 residues. With 4 bases removed from V and 4 bases from J, the gap between germline ends came to 10 bases. The V gene's germline CDR1 is SGHTA and CDR2 FQGNSA. The CDR3 loop is CASSSGLHNEKLFF. The CDR3 DNA sequence: TGTGCCAGCAGCTCGGGACTGCATAATGAAAAACTGTTTTTT.

This chain uses TRBV27 with TRBJ2-7; 9 bases align to TRBD1. The CDR3 has 16 residues. Germline values: CDR1 MNHEY, CDR2 SMNVEV (reference sequence). V lost 0 bases and J lost 2; bases outside the gene matches: 5. In DNA, the CDR3 is TGTGCCAGCAGTTTATCGAACAGGGGGCTCCCCTACGAGCAGTACTTC. Translation: CASSLSNRGLPYEQYF.

The chain joins TRBV18 to TRBJ2-5; 11 bases match TRBD2. The germline gives CDR1 KGHSH, CDR2 LQKENI. After removal of 6 bases from V and 4 bases from J, the junction contained 13 bases not matched to a gene. This CDR3 has 17 amino acids. The CDR3 DNA reads as TGTGCCAGCTCGCCGATACTAGCGGGAGAAGTCGGAGAGACCCAGTACTTC. This gives the protein CASSPILAGEVGETQYF.

The chain links TRBV6-2 or TRBV6-3 to TRBJ1-6; 7 nucleotides line up with TRBD1. CDR1 and CDR2 from the germline V gene are MNHEY and SVGEGT. V gave up 6 bases and J gave up 8 bases; unmatched junction bases: 10. The CDR3 consists of 15 residues. The CDR3, as DNA: TGTGCCAGCAGATACAGGGGTCAGGGATATTCACCCCTCCACTTT. Translated: CASRYRGQGYSPLHF.

V gene TRBV7-9 combines with J gene TRBJ1-2, with 7 bases lining up with TRBD1. The V gene's germline CDR1 is SEHNR and CDR2 FQNEAQ (reference sequence). V was clipped by 5 bases and J by 7 bases; unmatched bases: 13. The CDR3 has 15 residues. CDR3 in DNA: TGTGCCAGCAGCGAAGGCCTGGACAGGAAGACTGGCTACACCTTC. Protein sequence: CASSEGLDRKTGYTF.

V gene TRBV19 combines with J gene TRBJ2-1; 7 nucleotides match TRBD1. The J segment lost 6 bases and the V segment lost 4 bases, leaving 3 bases of the junction unmatched. CDR1 is LNHDA, CDR2 SQIVND, per germline (reference sequence). The CDR3 is 13 amino acids. CDR3 nucleotide sequence: TGTGCCAGTAGTAAAGACAGGGCCAATGAGCAGTTCTTC. It encodes CASSKDRANEQFF.

CDR3 DNA: TGTGCCAGCAGCTTAGAGGTGGCTAGCGTACTCACCGGGGAGCTGTTTTTT. Its protein product is CASSLEVASVLTGELFF. The rearrangement joins TRBV7-2 to TRBJ2-2, with D possibly being TRBD2 (6 bases). The CDR3 contains 17 residues. Germline CDR1 is SGHTA and CDR2 is FQGNSA. V was trimmed by 1 base and J by 4 bases, leaving 16 bases between them.

The chain is built from TRBV30 and TRBJ2-1; 8 bases fit TRBD2. Germline CDR1 and CDR2: GTSNPN and SVGIG (reference sequence). CDR3 length: 14 residues. Germline trimming cut 4 bases from V and 6 bases from J; bases unmatched to any gene: 8. CDR3 amino acids: CAWTSGSNPNEQFF. The CDR3 DNA sequence: TGTGCCTGGACCAGCGGGAGCAATCCCAATGAGCAGTTCTTC. Full variable domain (outside the CDR3, taken from reference TRBV30 and TRBJ2-1): SQTIHQWPATLVQPVGSPLSLECTVEGTSNPNLYWYRQAAGRGLQLLFYSVGIGQISSEVPQNLSASRPQDRQFILSSKKLLLSDSGFYLCAWTSGSNPNEQFFGPGTRLTVL.

This clone was picked up a small number of times. This rearrangement joins TRBV5-1 to TRBJ1-2; a possible D gene is TRBD1 (5 bases). This CDR3 comprises 14 residues. V was cut by 4 bases and J by 4 bases, with 14 bases left in between. Per germline, CDR1 SGHRS and CDR2 YFSETQ. In DNA, the CDR3 is TGCGCCAGCAGCAACGAAACAGGTTCCTATGGCTACACCTTC. This sequence encodes CASSNETGSYGYTF.

V and J are TRBV2 and TRBJ2-7; 7 bases align to TRBD2. The CDR3 sequence is 14 residues long. J lost 5 bases, V lost 5 bases, and 9 bases had no gene match. CDR1 is SNHLY, CDR2 FYNNEI, per germline. CDR3 loop: CASSWTSSRDEQYF. CDR3 in DNA: TGTGCCAGCAGTTGGACTAGTTCGAGGGACGAGCAGTACTTC.

The chain carries TRBV19 and TRBJ2-1, with 8 nucleotides matching TRBD1. This CDR3 is 14 amino acids long. Germline V gene sequence: CDR1 LNHDA, CDR2 SQIVND (reference sequence). Germline trimming cut 5 bases from V and 1 base from J; bases unmatched to any gene: 1. The CDR3 loop reads CASSDRGSYNEQFF. Written as DNA, the CDR3 is TGTGCCAGTAGTGACAGGGGTTCCTACAATGAGCAGTTCTTC.

The CDR3 bases are TGCGCCAGCAGCCAATGGCCGGAGCAGAACTCCTACGAGCAGTACTTC. This sequence encodes CASSQWPEQNSYEQYF. The V and J genes are TRBV5-1 and TRBJ2-7; D gene ambiguous. Between the trimmed V and J ends, which lost 4 bases and 0 bases, there was a span of 17 bases. This CDR3 contains 16 residues. Germline CDR1 reads SGHRS; CDR2 reads YFSETQ.

The CDR3 bases are TGCGCCAGCAGCCAGGCACGACAGCCCAAACCCTACGAGCAGTACTTC. Its translation: CASSQARQPKPYEQYF. V is TRBV4-3 and J is TRBJ2-7; D perhaps matches TRBD1 (5 bases). The CDR3 is 16 residues long. With 3 bases removed from V and 2 bases from J, the gap between germline ends came to 17 bases. Germline V lookup: CDR1 LGHNA, CDR2 YSLEER.

The V gene is TRBV5-1, the J gene TRBJ2-7; 8 bases are shared with TRBD2. CDR1 is SGHRS, CDR2 YFSETQ, per germline. The CDR3 length is 16 residues. V lost 4 bases and J lost 4; bases outside the gene matches: 13. The CDR3 here is CASSLAPAGDVYEQYF. The CDR3 DNA is TGCGCCAGCAGCCTCGCCCCAGCGGGAGATGTATACGAGCAGTACTTC.

The rearrangement links TRBV24-1 to TRBJ1-5; D perhaps matches TRBD1 (5 bases). V was trimmed by 7 bases and J by 6 bases, leaving 9 bases between them. The length of the CDR3 is 12 residues. Germline V gene data show CDR1 as KGHDR and CDR2 as SFDVKD. In DNA form, the CDR3 reads TGTGCCACCAGCGATCAGGGTCAGCCCCAGCATTTT. This gives the protein CATSDQGQPQHF.

The chain has TRBV6-5 and TRBJ1-6; TRBD1 matches at 9 bases. Looked up from germline, CDR1 is MNHEY and CDR2 is SVGAGI. The CDR3 totals 14 residues. Unmatched junction bases numbered 5, after V lost 8 bases and J lost 6 bases. The CDR3 loop reads CASGQGRSNSPLHF. DNA of the CDR3: TGTGCCAGCGGACAGGGGCGGAGTAATTCACCCCTCCACTTT.

This chain links TRBV27 with TRBJ2-1; 9 nucleotides align to TRBD2. With V trimmed by 4 bases and J by 8 bases, 9 bases remained unmatched. Germline V gives CDR1 MNHEY, CDR2 SMNVEV (reference sequence). The CDR3 contains 15 residues. This CDR3 is CASSSASGIVDEQFF. CDR3 in DNA: TGTGCCAGCAGTTCTGCTAGCGGGATAGTCGATGAGCAGTTCTTC.